This note documents a single TCR beta chain sequence. Study processing details: From reference gene primer amplification, estimates of nucleated cell counts were derived. Assay used: immunoSEQ multiplex PCR; TCRdb lists only in-frame clones, some missing. Clone size and the V and J calls come from that table; the DNA yielded D and trimming. The sample includes 150,000 to 190,000 clones, 80% to 90% of them seen just once. These data are taken from a study of blood T cell repertoires in COVID-19. Background on the study: From the United States, Italy and Spain came samples of acute and convalescent COVID-19. T cells, B-cell-depleted T cells, or PBMCs supplied cDNA or gDNA.

The CDR3 contains 15 residues. With V trimmed by 4 bases and J by 1 base, 4 bases remained unmatched. Per the germline V gene, CDR1 is SGHRS and CDR2 is YFSETQ. The receptor comes from a woman aged 35 to 49 with acute or convalescent COVID-19. This chain joins TRBV5-1 and TRBJ2-1, with TRBD2 matching 8 bases. Sample: peripheral blood. The CDR3 nucleotides read TGCGCCAGCAGCCCCTTAGCGGGATCCTACAATGAGCAGTTCTTC. It is translated as CASSPLAGSYNEQFF.